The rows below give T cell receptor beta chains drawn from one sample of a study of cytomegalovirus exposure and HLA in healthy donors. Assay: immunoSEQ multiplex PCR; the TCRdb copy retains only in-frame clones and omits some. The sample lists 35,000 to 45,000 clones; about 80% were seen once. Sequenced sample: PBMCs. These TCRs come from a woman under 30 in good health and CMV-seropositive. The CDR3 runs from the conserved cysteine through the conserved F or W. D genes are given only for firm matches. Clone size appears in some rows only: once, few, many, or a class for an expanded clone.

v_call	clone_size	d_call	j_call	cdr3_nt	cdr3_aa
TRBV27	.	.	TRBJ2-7	TGTGCCAGCAGTTCGACCGGGACCCAGGGGAGGTACTTC	CASSSTGTQGRYF
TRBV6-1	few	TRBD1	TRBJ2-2	TGTGCCAGCAGTGAAGGGACAGGGCGGGTTGGGGAGCTGTTTTTT	CASSEGTGRVGELFF
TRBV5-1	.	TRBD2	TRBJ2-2	TGCGCCAGCAGCTTTCTAAGCGGGAGAGAGTACACCGGGGAGCTGTTTTTT	CASSFLSGREYTGELFF
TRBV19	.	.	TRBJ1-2	TGTGCCAGCCATGGGGGCACCCGTTATGGCTACACCTTC	CASHGGTRYGYTF
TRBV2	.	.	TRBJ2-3	TGTGCCAGCAGTGAGGGCAGGAGCACAGATACGCAGTATTTT	CASSEGRSTDTQYF
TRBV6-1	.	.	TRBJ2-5	TGTGCCAGTAGACAGTCCCAAGAGACCCAGTACTTC	CASRQSQETQYF
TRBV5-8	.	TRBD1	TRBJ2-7	TGTGCCAGCAGCGAGGGACAGGGGGCGGCTGACGAGCAGTACTTC	CASSEGQGAADEQYF
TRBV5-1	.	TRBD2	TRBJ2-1	TGCGCCAGCAGCTTACTAGCGGGAGCGGGATACAATGAGCAGTTCTTC	CASSLLAGAGYNEQFF
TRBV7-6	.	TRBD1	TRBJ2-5	TGTGCCAGCAGCACAACCGGGACAGGGGTGCAAGAGACCCAGTACTTC	CASSTTGTGVQETQYF
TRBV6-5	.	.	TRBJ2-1	TGTGCCAGCAGTCGCTACAATGAGCAGTTCTTC	CASSRYNEQFF
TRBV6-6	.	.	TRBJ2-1	TGTGCCAGCAGTCCGTCCGGGGGTTGGGGTGAGCAGTTCTTC	CASSPSGGWGEQFF
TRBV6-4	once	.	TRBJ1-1	TGTGCCAGCAGTGACTCATTCGACACCGTGGCTGAAGCTTTCTTT	CASSDSFDTVAEAFF
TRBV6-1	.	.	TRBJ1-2	TGTGCCAGCAGAGTATCGGGGGTAGGCTACACCTTC	CASRVSGVGYTF
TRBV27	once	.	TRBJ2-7	TGTGCCAGCAGTCCCGGCCGGGCAGGGAAAGTTAAGTACGAGCAGTACTTC	CASSPGRAGKVKYEQYF
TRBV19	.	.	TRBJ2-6	TGTGCCAGTAGTACACGGGACATGGCCAACGTCCTGACTTTC	CASSTRDMANVLTF
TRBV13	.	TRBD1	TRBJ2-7	TGTGCCAGCAGCTTTCGGACAGGGCCATCCTACGAGCAGTACTTC	CASSFRTGPSYEQYF
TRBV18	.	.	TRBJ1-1	TGTGCCAGCTCACCGGGTGACAGGATGAACACTGAAGCTTTCTTT	CASSPGDRMNTEAFF
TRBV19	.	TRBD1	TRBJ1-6	TGTGCCAGTAGTGATCGGACAGGGAATTCACCCCTCCACTTT	CASSDRTGNSPLHF
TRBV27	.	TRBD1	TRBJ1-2	TGTGCCAGCACTCCGTGGCAAGGACAGGGGGCTCACTATGGCTACACCTTC	CASTPWQGQGAHYGYTF